These T cell receptor beta chains were read from a single sample in a study of blood T cell repertoires in COVID-19. Using immunoSEQ multiplex PCR, the repertoire was profiled, and TCRdb retains in-frame clones only, with some absent. This table holds some 110,000 clones, around three quarters found once. Specimen: peripheral blood. All receptors come from a man between 65 and 80 years old with acute or convalescent COVID-19. Both conserved end residues are part of each CDR3. Each record gives: D gene, clone size, V gene, J gene, CDR3 DNA, CDR3 protein. The D gene is left open where the match is weak. Clone size is given for some rows only: seen once, a few or many times, or a class if the clone is expanded.

D gene: NA; clone size: NA; V gene: TRBV3-1/TRBV3-2; J gene: TRBJ2-5; CDR3 DNA: TGTGCCAGCAGCCAAGGAGGGGGGGAAGAGACCCAGTACTTC; CDR3 protein: CASSQGGGEETQYF
D gene: TRBD1; clone size: NA; V gene: TRBV28; J gene: TRBJ2-3; CDR3 DNA: TGTGCCAGCAGTGATCAGACCGGGACAGGATACACAGATACGCAGTATTTT; CDR3 protein: CASSDQTGTGYTDTQYF
D gene: NA; clone size: NA; V gene: TRBV4-2; J gene: TRBJ1-5; CDR3 DNA: TGTGCCAGCAGCCTAGAATTTTTTTCTGGAAGGGGAGGGGAGCCCCTATATAGCAATCAGCCCCAGCATTTT; CDR3 protein: CASSLEFFSGRGGEPLYSNQPQHF
D gene: TRBD1; clone size: NA; V gene: TRBV29-1; J gene: TRBJ2-7; CDR3 DNA: TGCAGCGTTTGTATGACAGGGTCCTACGAGCAGTACTTC; CDR3 protein: CSVCMTGSYEQYF
D gene: NA; clone size: NA; V gene: TRBV28; J gene: TRBJ1-2; CDR3 DNA: TGTGCCAGCAGCGCCCTAGCCTACAGGGAAACCAACTATGGCTACACCTTC; CDR3 protein: CASSALAYRETNYGYTF
D gene: NA; clone size: few; V gene: TRBV10-3; J gene: TRBJ1-1; CDR3 DNA: TGTGCCATCGCGGGGGGTCCCTCGAACACTGAAGCTTTCTTT; CDR3 protein: CAIAGGPSNTEAFF
D gene: NA; clone size: NA; V gene: TRBV21-1; J gene: TRBJ2-5; CDR3 DNA: TGTGCCAGCAGCAATCCCTTGGGGGGGGGTAACCAAGAGACCCAGTACTTC; CDR3 protein: CASSNPLGGGNQETQYF
D gene: NA; clone size: NA; V gene: TRBV2; J gene: TRBJ1-2; CDR3 DNA: TGTGCCAGCAGTTTTACCGGGACATCCGACGGCTACACCTTC; CDR3 protein: CASSFTGTSDGYTF
D gene: NA; clone size: NA; V gene: TRBV2; J gene: TRBJ2-2; CDR3 DNA: TGTGCCAGCAGTGCGACGGGCACCGGGGAGCTGTTTTTT; CDR3 protein: CASSATGTGELFF
D gene: TRBD1; clone size: NA; V gene: TRBV19; J gene: TRBJ2-3; CDR3 DNA: TGTGCCAGTAGTATGCGGACAGGGAGCACAGATACGCAGTATTTT; CDR3 protein: CASSMRTGSTDTQYF
D gene: NA; clone size: NA; V gene: TRBV24-1; J gene: TRBJ1-2; CDR3 DNA: TGTGCCACCAGTGATCCACCCCCCACACCGAACTATGGCTACACCTTC; CDR3 protein: CATSDPPPTPNYGYTF
D gene: NA; clone size: NA; V gene: TRBV7-9; J gene: TRBJ1-2; CDR3 DNA: TGTGCCAGCAGTCCCTGGGCTGGGAGTTATGGCTACACCTTC; CDR3 protein: CASSPWAGSYGYTF
D gene: NA; clone size: once; V gene: TRBV6-6; J gene: TRBJ1-4; CDR3 DNA: TGTGCCAGCAACCGGAACGGGGCAACTAATGAAAAACTGTTTTTT; CDR3 protein: CASNRNGATNEKLFF
D gene: NA; clone size: NA; V gene: TRBV7-9; J gene: TRBJ2-7; CDR3 DNA: TGTGCCAGCAGCTTAACATCTCCCTACGAGCAGTACTTC; CDR3 protein: CASSLTSPYEQYF
D gene: TRBD2; clone size: NA; V gene: TRBV15; J gene: TRBJ2-7; CDR3 DNA: TGTGCCACCAGCCCCAGCGGGGACTACGAGCAGTACTTC; CDR3 protein: CATSPSGDYEQYF
D gene: NA; clone size: NA; V gene: TRBV19; J gene: TRBJ2-3; CDR3 DNA: TGTGCCAGTAGTAACAGGGCTATAAACACAGATACGCAGTATTTT; CDR3 protein: CASSNRAINTDTQYF
D gene: NA; clone size: NA; V gene: TRBV19; J gene: TRBJ2-5; CDR3 DNA: TGTGCCAGTAGTCCAAGAGAGCGAGGTGGCGGGACCCAGTACTTC; CDR3 protein: CASSPRERGGGTQYF
D gene: NA; clone size: NA; V gene: TRBV28; J gene: TRBJ2-7; CDR3 DNA: TGTGCCAGCAGTTTAGAAGCGACCTTGATGGAGCAGTACTTC; CDR3 protein: CASSLEATLMEQYF
D gene: TRBD1; clone size: NA; V gene: TRBV2; J gene: TRBJ1-2; CDR3 DNA: TGTGCCAGCAGTGACCAGACAGGGAGTAGGGGCTACACCTTC; CDR3 protein: CASSDQTGSRGYTF
D gene: NA; clone size: NA; V gene: TRBV18; J gene: TRBJ2-3; CDR3 DNA: TGTGCCAGCTCACCGGGAAGACAGGGCACAGATACGCAGTATTTT; CDR3 protein: CASSPGRQGTDTQYF
D gene: TRBD2; clone size: NA; V gene: TRBV7-9; J gene: TRBJ2-7; CDR3 DNA: TGTGCCAGCGGCAAAACCGGGACTAGCAATGAGCAGTACTTC; CDR3 protein: CASGKTGTSNEQYF
D gene: TRBD2; clone size: once; V gene: TRBV5-1; J gene: TRBJ2-7; CDR3 DNA: TGCGCCAGCAGCTTAGGTCAGGGACTAGTTGCGCAGTACTTC; CDR3 protein: CASSLGQGLVAQYF
D gene: NA; clone size: NA; V gene: TRBV24-1; J gene: TRBJ2-1; CDR3 DNA: TGTGCCACCAGTGATACCCCAGGGGCGCGGAACAATGAGCAGTTCTTC; CDR3 protein: CATSDTPGARNNEQFF
D gene: TRBD2; clone size: NA; V gene: TRBV7-9; J gene: TRBJ2-1; CDR3 DNA: TGTGCCAGCAGCTTAGAGGGGACTAGCGGGAGCAATGAGCAGTTCTTC; CDR3 protein: CASSLEGTSGSNEQFF
D gene: TRBD2; clone size: NA; V gene: TRBV6-2/TRBV6-3; J gene: TRBJ2-1; CDR3 DNA: TGTGCCAGCAGTTACCGACTAGCGGGGGAGTTTGAGCAGTTCTTC; CDR3 protein: CASSYRLAGEFEQFF
D gene: TRBD2; clone size: NA; V gene: TRBV7-9; J gene: TRBJ2-3; CDR3 DNA: TGTGCCAGCAGCTTCCGCGGGAGTGGGTTGGATACGCAGTATTTT; CDR3 protein: CASSFRGSGLDTQYF
D gene: TRBD2; clone size: once; V gene: TRBV6-1; J gene: TRBJ2-3; CDR3 DNA: TGTGCCAGCAGTGAAAGGCGGGGGGGAGCAGGCGCAGATACGCAGTATTTT; CDR3 protein: CASSERRGGAGADTQYF
D gene: NA; clone size: NA; V gene: TRBV6-6; J gene: TRBJ2-7; CDR3 DNA: TGTGCCAGCAGTTATGGTGAGGAGCAGTACTTC; CDR3 protein: CASSYGEEQYF
D gene: TRBD2; clone size: NA; V gene: TRBV7-2; J gene: TRBJ2-7; CDR3 DNA: TGTGCCAGCAGCTTAATGTCTAGCGGGATTTCCTACGAGCAGTACTTC; CDR3 protein: CASSLMSSGISYEQYF
D gene: NA; clone size: NA; V gene: TRBV6-5; J gene: TRBJ1-2; CDR3 DNA: TGTGCCAGCAGTTCGGGGTTTAACTATGGCTACACCTTC; CDR3 protein: CASSSGFNYGYTF
D gene: NA; clone size: NA; V gene: TRBV20-1; J gene: TRBJ1-1; CDR3 DNA: TGCAGTGCTATAAAGAACACTGAAGCTTTCTTT; CDR3 protein: CSAIKNTEAFF
D gene: NA; clone size: NA; V gene: TRBV9; J gene: TRBJ2-2; CDR3 DNA: TGTGCCAGCGGGACACCGAACACCGGGGAGCTGTTTTTT; CDR3 protein: CASGTPNTGELFF
D gene: NA; clone size: NA; V gene: TRBV19; J gene: TRBJ1-2; CDR3 DNA: TGTGCCAGTAGTATAGCCCATTGGGAGCGCGCCTATGGCTACACCTTC; CDR3 protein: CASSIAHWERAYGYTF
D gene: TRBD1; clone size: NA; V gene: TRBV30; J gene: TRBJ1-1; CDR3 DNA: TGTGCCTGGAGTGGGACAGGATCCACTGAAGCTTTCTTT; CDR3 protein: CAWSGTGSTEAFF
D gene: TRBD2; clone size: NA; V gene: TRBV10-3; J gene: TRBJ2-1; CDR3 DNA: TGTGCCATCAGGACTAGCGGAGATTTCGGGAATGAGCAGTTCTTC; CDR3 protein: CAIRTSGDFGNEQFF
D gene: NA; clone size: NA; V gene: TRBV7-9; J gene: TRBJ2-7; CDR3 DNA: TGTGCCAGCAGCACAGGACGCTCCTACGAGCAGTACTTC; CDR3 protein: CASSTGRSYEQYF
D gene: NA; clone size: NA; V gene: TRBV9; J gene: TRBJ2-2; CDR3 DNA: TGTGCCAGCAGCGTAGCTGAGGTGAACACCGGGGAGCTGTTTTTT; CDR3 protein: CASSVAEVNTGELFF
D gene: TRBD2; clone size: NA; V gene: TRBV4-3; J gene: TRBJ2-1; CDR3 DNA: TGCGCCAGCAGCCAAGATTGGGGGGTTGCGGGGACTACCTACAATGAGCAGTTCTTC; CDR3 protein: CASSQDWGVAGTTYNEQFF
D gene: TRBD1; clone size: once; V gene: TRBV30; J gene: TRBJ2-7; CDR3 DNA: TGTGCCTGGGGATCTAAGACAGGGGCGGTCTACGAGCAGTACTTC; CDR3 protein: CAWGSKTGAVYEQYF
D gene: NA; clone size: NA; V gene: TRBV9; J gene: TRBJ2-7; CDR3 DNA: TGTGCCAGCAGCGTAGGGGGAGACGGGGTCTACGAGCAGTACTTC; CDR3 protein: CASSVGGDGVYEQYF
D gene: NA; clone size: few; V gene: TRBV7-9; J gene: TRBJ1-1; CDR3 DNA: TGTGCCAGCAGCCCAGACAAATCGTACACTGAAGCTTTCTTT; CDR3 protein: CASSPDKSYTEAFF
D gene: NA; clone size: NA; V gene: TRBV2; J gene: TRBJ2-1; CDR3 DNA: TGTGCCAGCAGTCAGGGGGGAAGAAATGAGCAGTTCTTC; CDR3 protein: CASSQGGRNEQFF
D gene: NA; clone size: once; V gene: TRBV4-3; J gene: TRBJ1-2; CDR3 DNA: TGCGCCAGCAGCCGAGTCGGGGACAATGGTGCTGGCTACACCTTC; CDR3 protein: CASSRVGDNGAGYTF
D gene: NA; clone size: once; V gene: TRBV4-3; J gene: TRBJ2-7; CDR3 DNA: TGCGCCAGCAGCCAAGAAATACGGCAGGGAGGCGAGCAGTACTTC; CDR3 protein: CASSQEIRQGGEQYF
D gene: TRBD2; clone size: NA; V gene: TRBV13; J gene: TRBJ2-5; CDR3 DNA: TGTGCCAGCAGCTTGCCAGCGGGAGGGCCAGAGACCCAGTACTTC; CDR3 protein: CASSLPAGGPETQYF